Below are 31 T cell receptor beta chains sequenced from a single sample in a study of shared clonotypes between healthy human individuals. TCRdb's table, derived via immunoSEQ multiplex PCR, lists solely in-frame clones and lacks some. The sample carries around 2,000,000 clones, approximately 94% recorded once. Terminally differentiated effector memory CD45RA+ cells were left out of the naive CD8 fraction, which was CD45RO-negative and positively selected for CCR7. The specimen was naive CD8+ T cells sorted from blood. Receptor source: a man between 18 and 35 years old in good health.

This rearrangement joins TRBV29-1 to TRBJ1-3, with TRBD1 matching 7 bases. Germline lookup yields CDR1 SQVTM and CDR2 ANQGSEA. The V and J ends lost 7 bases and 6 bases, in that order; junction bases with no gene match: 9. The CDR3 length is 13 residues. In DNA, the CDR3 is TGCAGCGGCGGGACAGTGGATAAAAACACCATATATTTT. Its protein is CSGGTVDKNTIYF.

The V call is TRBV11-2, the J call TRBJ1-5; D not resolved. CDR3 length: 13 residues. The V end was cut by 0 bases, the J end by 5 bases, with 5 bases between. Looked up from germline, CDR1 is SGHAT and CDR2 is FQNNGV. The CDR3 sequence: CASSLEPDQPQHF. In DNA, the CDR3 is TGTGCCAGCAGCTTAGAGCCGGATCAGCCCCAGCATTTT.

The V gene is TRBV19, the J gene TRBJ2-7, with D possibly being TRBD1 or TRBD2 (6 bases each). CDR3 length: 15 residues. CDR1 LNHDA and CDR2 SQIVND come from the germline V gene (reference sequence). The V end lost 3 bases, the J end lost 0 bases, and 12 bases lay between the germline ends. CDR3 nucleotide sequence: TGTGCCAGTAGTATTGGGGGGCGCGGCTCCTACGAGCAGTACTTC. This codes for CASSIGGRGSYEQYF. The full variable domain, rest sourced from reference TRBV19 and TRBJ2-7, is DGGITQSPKYLFRKEGQNVTLSCEQNLNHDAMYWYRQDPGQGLRLIYYSQIVNDFQKGDIAEGYSVSREKKESFPLTVTSAQKNPTAFYLCASSIGGRGSYEQYFGPGTRLTVT.

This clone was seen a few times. CDR3 residues: CASSSDSYGYTF. The CDR3 DNA reads TGTGCCAGCAGCTCCGACAGCTATGGCTACACCTTC. This chain joins TRBV7-9 and TRBJ1-2; D may be TRBD1 (5 bases). Germline CDR1 is SEHNR and CDR2 is FQNEAQ (reference sequence). The V end lost 4 bases, the J end lost 4 bases, and 7 bases lay between the germline ends. The CDR3 length is 12 residues.

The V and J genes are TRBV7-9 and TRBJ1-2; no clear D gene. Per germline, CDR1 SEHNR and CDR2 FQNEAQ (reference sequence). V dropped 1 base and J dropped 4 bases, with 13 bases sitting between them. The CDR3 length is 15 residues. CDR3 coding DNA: TGTGCCAGCAGCTTAGACCCGGTTTCCATCTATGGCTACACCTTC. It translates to CASSLDPVSIYGYTF.

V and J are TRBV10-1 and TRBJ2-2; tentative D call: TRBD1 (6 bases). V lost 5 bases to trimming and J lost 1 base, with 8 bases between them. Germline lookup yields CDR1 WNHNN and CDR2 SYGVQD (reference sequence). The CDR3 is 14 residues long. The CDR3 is CASSWTENTGELFF. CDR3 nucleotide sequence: TGCGCCAGCAGTTGGACAGAGAACACCGGGGAGCTGTTTTTT.

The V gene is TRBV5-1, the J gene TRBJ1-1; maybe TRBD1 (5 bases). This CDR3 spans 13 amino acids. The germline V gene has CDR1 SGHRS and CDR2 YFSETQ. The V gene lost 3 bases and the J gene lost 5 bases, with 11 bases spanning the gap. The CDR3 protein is CASSSTRGTEAFF. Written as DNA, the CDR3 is TGCGCCAGCAGCTCGACAAGGGGTACTGAAGCTTTCTTT. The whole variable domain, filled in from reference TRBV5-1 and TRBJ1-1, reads KAGVTQTPRYLIKTRGQQVTLSCSPISGHRSVSWYQQTPGQGLQFLFEYFSETQRNKGNFPGRFSGRQFSNSRSEMNVSTLELGDSALYLCASSSTRGTEAFFGQGTRLTVV.

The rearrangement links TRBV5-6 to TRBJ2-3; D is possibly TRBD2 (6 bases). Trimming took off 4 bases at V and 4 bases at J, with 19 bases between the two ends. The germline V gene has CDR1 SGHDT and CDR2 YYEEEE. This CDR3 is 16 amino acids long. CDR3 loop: CASSGPGRDDSDTQYF. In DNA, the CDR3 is TGTGCCAGCAGCGGTCCGGGGCGGGACGATTCAGATACGCAGTATTTT.

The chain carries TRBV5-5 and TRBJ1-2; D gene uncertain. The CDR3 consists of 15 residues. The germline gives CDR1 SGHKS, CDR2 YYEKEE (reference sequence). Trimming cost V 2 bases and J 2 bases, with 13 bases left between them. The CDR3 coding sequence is TGTGCCAGCAGCTTCTCCCCAGGCGGGAACTATGGCTACACCTTC. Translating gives CASSFSPGGNYGYTF.

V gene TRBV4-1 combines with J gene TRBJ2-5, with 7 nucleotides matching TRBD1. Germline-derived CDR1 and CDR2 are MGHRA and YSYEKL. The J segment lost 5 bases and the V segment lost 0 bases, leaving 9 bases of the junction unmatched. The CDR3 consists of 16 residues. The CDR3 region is CASSQDPTGVRETQYF. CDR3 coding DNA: TGCGCCAGCAGCCAAGACCCAACAGGGGTGAGGGAGACCCAGTACTTC.

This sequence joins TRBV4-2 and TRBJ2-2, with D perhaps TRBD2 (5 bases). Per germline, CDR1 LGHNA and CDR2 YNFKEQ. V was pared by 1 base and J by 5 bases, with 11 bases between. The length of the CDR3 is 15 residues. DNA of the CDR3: TGTGCCAGCAGCCAAGGGGCAGAGGGAACCGGGGAGCTGTTTTTT. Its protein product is CASSQGAEGTGELFF.

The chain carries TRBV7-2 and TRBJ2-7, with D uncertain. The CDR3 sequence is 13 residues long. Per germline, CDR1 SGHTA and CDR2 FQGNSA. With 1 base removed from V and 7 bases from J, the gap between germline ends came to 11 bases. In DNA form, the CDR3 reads TGTGCCAGCAGCTTAGAGGCGACCGGGGAGCAGTACTTC. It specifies CASSLEATGEQYF.

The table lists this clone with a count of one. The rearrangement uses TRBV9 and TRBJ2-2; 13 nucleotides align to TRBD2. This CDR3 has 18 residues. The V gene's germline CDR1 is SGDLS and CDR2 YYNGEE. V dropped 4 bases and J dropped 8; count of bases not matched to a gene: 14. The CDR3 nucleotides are TGTGCCAGCAGCCCAAGGACTAGCGGGAGCCTCGACTCTGGGGAGCTGTTTTTT. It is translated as CASSPRTSGSLDSGELFF.

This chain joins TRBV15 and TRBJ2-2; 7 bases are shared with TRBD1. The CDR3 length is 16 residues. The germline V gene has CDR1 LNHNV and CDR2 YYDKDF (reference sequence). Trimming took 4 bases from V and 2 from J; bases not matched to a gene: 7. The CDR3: CATSIRTGANTGELFF. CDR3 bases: TGTGCCACCAGCATTCGGACAGGTGCTAACACCGGGGAGCTGTTTTTT. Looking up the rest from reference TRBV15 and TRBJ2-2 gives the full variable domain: DAMVIQNPRYQVTQFGKPVTLSCSQTLNHNVMYWYQQKSSQAPKLLFHYYDKDFNNEADTPDNFQSRRPNTSFCFLDIRSPGLGDTAMYLCATSIRTGANTGELFFGEGSRLTVL.

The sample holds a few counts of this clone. The CDR3, as DNA: TGTGCCAGTAGTAAGGATTTCACAGATACGCAGTATTTT. Translation: CASSKDFTDTQYF. J is TRBJ2-3 and V is TRBV19; D gene unclear. Germline loops: CDR1 LNHDA, CDR2 SQIVND (reference sequence). The CDR3 is made up of 13 amino acids. The V and J ends lost 4 bases and 2 bases respectively, with 7 bases between them.

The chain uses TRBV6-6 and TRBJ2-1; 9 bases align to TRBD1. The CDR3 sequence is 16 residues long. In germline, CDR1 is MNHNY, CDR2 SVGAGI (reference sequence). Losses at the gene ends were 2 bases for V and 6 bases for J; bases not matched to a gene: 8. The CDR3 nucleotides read TGTGCCAGCAGTTACCCGGGGACAGGGAAAGGCAATGAGCAGTTCTTC. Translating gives CASSYPGTGKGNEQFF.

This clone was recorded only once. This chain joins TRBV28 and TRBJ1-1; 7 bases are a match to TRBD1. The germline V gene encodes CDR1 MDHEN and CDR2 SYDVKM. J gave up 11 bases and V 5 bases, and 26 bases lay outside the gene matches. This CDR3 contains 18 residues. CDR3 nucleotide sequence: TGTGCCAGCAGTCATCCTAGGGAGGACAGGTTACTCCCCTGGGGGGCTTTCTTT. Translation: CASSHPREDRLLPWGAFF.

The CDR3 nucleotides are TGTGCCAGCAGCCTTAGGACGGTTCTCTCCTACGAGCAGTACTTC. Its protein is CASSLRTVLSYEQYF. V usage is TRBV28 and J usage is TRBJ2-7; D not resolved. Trimming removed 6 bases at V and 0 bases at J, with 15 bases between. Germline-derived CDR1 and CDR2 are MDHEN and SYDVKM. The CDR3 extends over 15 amino acids.

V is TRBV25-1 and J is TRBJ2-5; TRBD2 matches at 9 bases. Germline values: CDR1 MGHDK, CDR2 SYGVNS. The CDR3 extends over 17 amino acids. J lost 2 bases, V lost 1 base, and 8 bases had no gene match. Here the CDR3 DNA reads TGTGCCAGCAGTGAATTTCGTAGCGGGGGAGGACAAGAGACCCAGTACTTC. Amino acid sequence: CASSEFRSGGGQETQYF.

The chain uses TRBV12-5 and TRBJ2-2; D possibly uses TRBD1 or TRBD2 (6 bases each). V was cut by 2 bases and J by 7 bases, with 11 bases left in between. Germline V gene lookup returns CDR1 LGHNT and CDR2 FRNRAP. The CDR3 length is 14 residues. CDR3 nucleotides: TGTGCTAGTGGTTTGCGGGGGCTTGGCGGGGAGCTGTTTTTT. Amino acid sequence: CASGLRGLGGELFF.

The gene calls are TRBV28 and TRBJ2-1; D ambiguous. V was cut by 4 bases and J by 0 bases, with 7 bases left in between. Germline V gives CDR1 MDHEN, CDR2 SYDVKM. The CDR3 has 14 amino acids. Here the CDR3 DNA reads TGTGCCAGCAGTTGGGTCCACTCCTACAATGAGCAGTTCTTC. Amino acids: CASSWVHSYNEQFF.

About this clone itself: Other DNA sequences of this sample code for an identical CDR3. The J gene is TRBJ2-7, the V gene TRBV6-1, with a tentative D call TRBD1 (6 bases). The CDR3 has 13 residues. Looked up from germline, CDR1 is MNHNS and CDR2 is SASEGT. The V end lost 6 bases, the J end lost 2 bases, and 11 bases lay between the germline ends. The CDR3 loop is CASSSGQPYEQYF. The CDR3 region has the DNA TGTGCCAGCAGCTCCGGACAGCCCTACGAGCAGTACTTC.

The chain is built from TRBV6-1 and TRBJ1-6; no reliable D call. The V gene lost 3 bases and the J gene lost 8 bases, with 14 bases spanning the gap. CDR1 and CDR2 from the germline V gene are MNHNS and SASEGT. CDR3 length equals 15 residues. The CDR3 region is CASSDGSSADSPLHF. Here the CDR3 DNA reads TGTGCCAGCAGTGATGGGTCCAGCGCCGATTCACCCCTCCACTTT.

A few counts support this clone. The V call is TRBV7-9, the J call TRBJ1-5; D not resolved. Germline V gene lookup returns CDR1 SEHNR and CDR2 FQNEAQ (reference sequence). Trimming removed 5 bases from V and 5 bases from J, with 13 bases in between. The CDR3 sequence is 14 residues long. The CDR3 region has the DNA TGTGCCAGCAGCAGGACTGGCTCCGATCAGCCCCAGCATTTT. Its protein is CASSRTGSDQPQHF.

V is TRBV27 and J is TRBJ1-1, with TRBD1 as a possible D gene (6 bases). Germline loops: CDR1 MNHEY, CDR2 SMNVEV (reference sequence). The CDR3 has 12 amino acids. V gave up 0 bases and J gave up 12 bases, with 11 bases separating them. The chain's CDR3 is CASSLSGQGTFF. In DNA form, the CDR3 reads TGTGCCAGCAGTTTATCAGGGCAGGGGACTTTCTTT.

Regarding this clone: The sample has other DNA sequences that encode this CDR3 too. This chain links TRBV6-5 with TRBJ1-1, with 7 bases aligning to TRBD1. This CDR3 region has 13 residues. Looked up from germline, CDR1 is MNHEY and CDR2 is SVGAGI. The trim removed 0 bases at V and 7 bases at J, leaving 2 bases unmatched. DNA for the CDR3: TGTGCCAGCAGTTACTCCCGGACAGGTGAAGCTTTCTTT. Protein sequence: CASSYSRTGEAFF.

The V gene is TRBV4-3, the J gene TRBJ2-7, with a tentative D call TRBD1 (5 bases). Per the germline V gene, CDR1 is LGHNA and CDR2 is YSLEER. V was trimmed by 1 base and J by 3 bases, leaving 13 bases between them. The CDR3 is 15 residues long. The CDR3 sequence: CASSQVWARDYEQYF. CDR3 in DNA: TGCGCCAGCAGCCAAGTATGGGCCAGGGACTACGAGCAGTACTTC.

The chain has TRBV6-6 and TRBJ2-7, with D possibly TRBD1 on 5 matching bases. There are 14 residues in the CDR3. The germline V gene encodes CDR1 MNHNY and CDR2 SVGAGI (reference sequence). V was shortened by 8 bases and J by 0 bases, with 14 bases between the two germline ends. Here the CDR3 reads CASYRSFSSYEQYF. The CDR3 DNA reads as TGTGCCAGCTACAGGTCTTTCAGCTCCTACGAGCAGTACTTC.

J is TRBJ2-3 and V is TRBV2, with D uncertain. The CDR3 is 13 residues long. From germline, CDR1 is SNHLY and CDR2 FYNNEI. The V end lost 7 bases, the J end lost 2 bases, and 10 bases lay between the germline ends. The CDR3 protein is CASIVGFTDTQYF. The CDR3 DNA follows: TGTGCCAGCATAGTGGGCTTCACAGATACGCAGTATTTT.

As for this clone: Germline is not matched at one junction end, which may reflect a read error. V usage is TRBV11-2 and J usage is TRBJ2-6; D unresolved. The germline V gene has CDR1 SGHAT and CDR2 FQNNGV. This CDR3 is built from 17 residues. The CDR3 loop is CASSLGVPHSAANVLTF. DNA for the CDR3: TGTGCCAGCAGCTTAGGGGTTCCCCACTCTGCGGCCAACGTCCTGACTTTC. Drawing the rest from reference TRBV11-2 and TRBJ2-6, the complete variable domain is EAGVAQSPRYKIIEKRQSVAFWCNPISGHATLYWYQQILGQGPKLLIQFQNNGVVDDSQLPKDRFSAERLKGVDSTLKIQPAKLEDSAVYLCASSLGVPHSAANVLTFGAGSRLTVL.

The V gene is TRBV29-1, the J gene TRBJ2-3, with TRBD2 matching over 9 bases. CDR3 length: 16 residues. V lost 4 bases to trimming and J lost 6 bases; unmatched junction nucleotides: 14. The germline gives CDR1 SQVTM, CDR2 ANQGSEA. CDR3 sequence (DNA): TGCAGCGTTGTCAAGGTTAGCGGGGGCCTTCCTGATACGCAGTATTTT. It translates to CSVVKVSGGLPDTQYF.